Detailed here is one T cell receptor beta chain. This entry comes from a study of blood T cell repertoires in COVID-19. Whole-study context: The origin of the acute and convalescent COVID-19 samples was the United States, Italy and Spain. The analysed material was cDNA or gDNA that came from T cells, B-cell-depleted T cells, or PBMCs.

In the original processing: Researchers report that nucleated cell counts were estimated from reference gene primer amplification. Data came from immunoSEQ multiplex PCR; TCRdb stores just in-frame clones and leaves some out. Clone size and V and J calls were adopted from that table, with D and trimming inferred from the DNA. This table has a few hundred thousand clones, approximately 84% appearing once. Cohort placement rested on clinical history that participants reported themselves. The receptor was derived from a woman younger than 35 who had recovered from COVID-19. The specimen was PBMCs or T cells enriched from blood (not recorded which).

CDR3 bases: TGTGCCAGTAGTGCTACCGACAGCATAATCTCTGGGGCCAACGTCCTGACTTTC. It translates to CASSATDSIISGANVLTF. The chain recombines TRBV19 with TRBJ2-6, with D maybe TRBD1 (5 bases). Trimming took off 5 bases at V and 0 bases at J, with 17 bases between the two ends. This CDR3 has 18 residues. The germline V gene encodes CDR1 LNHDA and CDR2 SQIVND (reference sequence).